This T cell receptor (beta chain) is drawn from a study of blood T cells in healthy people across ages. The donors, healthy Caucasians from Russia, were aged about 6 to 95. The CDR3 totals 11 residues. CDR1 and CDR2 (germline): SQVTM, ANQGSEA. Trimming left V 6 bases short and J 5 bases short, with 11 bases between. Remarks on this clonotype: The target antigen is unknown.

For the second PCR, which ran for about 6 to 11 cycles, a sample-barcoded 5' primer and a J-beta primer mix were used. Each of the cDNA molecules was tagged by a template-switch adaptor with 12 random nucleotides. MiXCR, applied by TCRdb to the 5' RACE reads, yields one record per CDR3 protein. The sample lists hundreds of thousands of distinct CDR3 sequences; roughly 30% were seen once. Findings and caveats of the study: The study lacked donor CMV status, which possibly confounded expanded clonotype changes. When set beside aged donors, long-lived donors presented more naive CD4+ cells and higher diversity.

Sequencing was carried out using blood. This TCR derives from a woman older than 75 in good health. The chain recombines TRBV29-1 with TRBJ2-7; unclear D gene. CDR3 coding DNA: TGCAGCGTGCGCAACTATGACGAGCAGTACTTC. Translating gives CSVRNYDEQYF.